These 29 T cell receptor gamma chains were all obtained from the same sample, sequenced in a study of γδ T cells in repeated Plasmodium falciparum infection. Gammadelta T cells were flow-sorted from PBMC into Vgamma9/Vdelta2+ and Vdelta2-negative populations for bulk analysis. TCRdb reanalysed the multiplex PCR reads via CATT. Among 30,000 or so gamma-chain clones listed, about 1.5% were seen once. The sample consisted of gamma-delta T cells from blood. Receptor source: a pool of human donors (malaria-infected and uninfected, not separated).

This clone was counted at least ten times. A far larger clone lies a single base away; this is likely a read error. This sample also contains other DNA sequences that code for the same CDR3. The rearrangement joins TRGV9 to TRGJ1 or TRGJ2. TCRdb is silent on the J gene; assignment here came from matching the DNA to germline. CDR3 length equals 19 residues. Per germline, CDR1 GITISATS and CDR2 ISYDGTV (reference sequence). DNA of the CDR3: TGCGCCTTGTGGGAGGTGCACGCCTACTACTTGCAGAATTATTATAAGAAACTCTTT. Translated, it gives CALWEVHAYYLQNYYKKLF.

This clone was seen ten or more times. The chain recombines TRGV3 with TRGJ1 or TRGJ2. Germline V gives CDR1 VTNTFY, CDR2 YDVSTARD (reference sequence). V dropped 2 bases and J dropped 0; count of bases not matched to a gene: 7. This CDR3 region has 15 residues. The CDR3 sequence: CATWDNLSNYYKKLF. The DNA of the CDR3 is TGTGCCACCTGGGACAACCTGTCGAATTATTATAAGAAACTCTTT.

This clone was seen at least ten times. This DNA translates differently at residue 9 from the TCRdb protein, which is that of a much larger clone; a read error is likely, and the protein shown is the DNA's own translation. The gene calls are TRGV9 and TRGJP. Germline V gives CDR1 GITISATS, CDR2 ISYDGTV (reference sequence). The CDR3 spans 14 residues. The CDR3 reads CALWEVLGRKIKVF. As DNA, the CDR3 is TGTGCCTTGTGGGAGGTGTTGGGCAGAAAAATCAAGGTATTT.

This clone was seen many times. A clone one base away is much larger, so this may be a read error. V and J are TRGV9 and TRGJ1 or TRGJ2. CDR1 and CDR2 from the germline V gene are GITISATS and ISYDGTV (reference sequence). CDR3 length equals 11 residues. V was clipped by 4 bases and J by 8 bases; unmatched bases: 5. DNA of the CDR3: TGTGCCTTGTGGGAAGGTCATAAGAAACTCTTT. Its translation: CALWEGHKKLF.

The table lists this clone with a few counts. The translation of this DNA and the TCRdb protein of a much larger clone differ at residue 10, probably owing to a read error; the protein shown here is translated from the DNA. In DNA, the CDR3 is TGTGCCACCTGGGACAGGCACGGTTATAGGAAACTCTTT. This codes for CATWDRHGYRKLF. The chain has TRGV5 and TRGJ1 or TRGJ2. Assignment of the J gene here rests on matching the DNA to germline, because TCRdb gives none. In germline, CDR1 is VINAFY, CDR2 YDVSNSKD. This CDR3 region has 13 residues.

As to this clone: The protein recorded in TCRdb matches a much larger clone and deviates from this DNA's translation at residue 15, suggesting a read error; the protein here is obtained by translating the DNA. With the J gene uncalled, the V gene is TRGV9. The CDR3 contains 17 residues. Germline V gene sequence: CDR1 GITISATS, CDR2 ISYDGTV (reference sequence). Written as DNA, the CDR3 is TGTGCCTTGTGGGAGGATCACACAGGGTTGGGCAAAAAAATCAGGGTATTT. It specifies CALWEDHTGLGKKIRVF.

To note about this clone: TCRdb's listed protein matches a much larger clone and diverges from this DNA's translation at residue 3, likely through a read error; the protein shown comes from the DNA. This chain connects TRGV2 to TRGJ1 or TRGJ2. The J gene, not given by TCRdb, was assigned here from a germline match of the nucleotide sequence. The germline gives CDR1 EGSNGY, CDR2 YDSYNSKV. The CDR3 has 13 amino acids. The CDR3 nucleotides are TGTGCCCCCTGGGACAGAGATTATTATAAGAAACTCTTT. It codes for CAPWDRDYYKKLF.

This clone was seen at least ten times. This rearrangement joins TRGV8 to TRGJ1 or TRGJ2. Germline V gene lookup returns CDR1 VENAVY and CDR2 YDSYNSRV. The CDR3 runs to 14 residues. The ends lost 4 bases at V and 6 bases at J; junction bases unmatched: 12. The chain's CDR3 is CATWDNKNGYKKLF. In DNA form, the CDR3 reads TGTGCCACCTGGGACAACAAGAATGGTTATAAGAAACTCTTT.

This clone was recorded at least ten times. V usage is TRGV3 and J usage is TRGJP2. Trimming removed 0 bases from V and 6 bases from J; junction bases left unmatched: 10. The CDR3 consists of 16 residues. The germline CDR1 and CDR2 sequences are VTNTFY and YDVSTARD (reference sequence). The CDR3 is CATWDRPVGGDWIKTF. Written as DNA, the CDR3 is TGTGCCACCTGGGACAGGCCCGTGGGGGGTGATTGGATCAAGACGTTT.

Concerning this clone itself: A far larger clone differs by one base, so this is likely a read error. Other DNA variants within this sample encode the same CDR3. Called V gene: TRGV9; the J gene was not called. This CDR3 has 18 amino acids. Germline values: CDR1 GITISATS, CDR2 ISYDGTV (reference sequence). Here the CDR3 reads CALWEGHPGPIRYLKKLF. DNA of the CDR3: TGTGCCTTGTGGGAGGGCCACCCGGGTCCCATACGCTACCTAAAGAAACTCTTC.

This clone was detected many times. TCRdb's protein, taken from a much larger clone, differs from this DNA's translation at residue 7, likely owing to a read error; the protein displayed comes from the DNA. The chain couples TRGV4 to TRGJ1 or TRGJ2. The V gene end was trimmed by 3 bases and the J gene end by 3 bases; junction bases not matched to a gene: 5. The CDR3 covers 13 residues. CDR1 and CDR2 (germline): EGSTGY, YDSYTSSV. As DNA, the CDR3 is TGTGCCACCTGGGATCTCTGTTATTATAAGAAACTCTTT. Amino acids: CATWDLCYYKKLF.

CDR3 residues: CATWSGVYYKKLF. The CDR3 DNA is TGTGCCACCTGGAGCGGGGTCTATTATAAGAAACTCTTT. The rearrangement joins TRGV4 to TRGJ1 or TRGJ2. TCRdb supplies no J gene; here it was assigned by aligning the nucleotide sequence to germline. Germline values: CDR1 EGSTGY, CDR2 YDSYTSSV. The CDR3 spans 13 residues. The V segment lost 6 bases and the J segment 4 bases; nucleotides outside the gene matches: 9.

This clone was observed many times. This DNA's translation differs at residue 8 from TCRdb's protein, which comes from a much larger clone; a read error is likely, and the protein shown is translated from the DNA. V gene TRGV9 combines with J gene TRGJP. This CDR3 is built from 16 residues. V lost 1 base, J lost 9 bases, and 6 bases stayed unmatched. Germline values: CDR1 GITISATS, CDR2 ISYDGTV (reference sequence). The CDR3 DNA follows: TGTGCCTTGTGGGAGGTAAAGGGGTTGGGCAAAAAAATCAAGGTATTT. Translating gives CALWEVKGLGKKIKVF.

This clone has just a few counts. Since a far larger clone is one base different, this is likely a read error. Other DNA sequences from this sample encode an identical CDR3 as well. The rearrangement links TRGV2 to TRGJ1 or TRGJ2. TCRdb leaves out the J gene; it was filled in here by matching the DNA to germline. CDR1 and CDR2 (germline): EGSNGY, YDSYNSKV. The CDR3 contains 13 residues. CDR3 DNA sequence: TGTGCTACCTGGGACCTATGGTATTATAAGAAACTCTTT. Protein product: CATWDLWYYKKLF.

As concerns this clone: A far larger clone is only one base removed, so a read error is likely. Other DNA sequences in this sample translate to the same CDR3. The V gene is TRGV9, the J gene TRGJP. CDR1 is GITISATS, CDR2 ISYDGTV, per germline (reference sequence). The CDR3 is 18 residues long. The CDR3 region has the DNA TGTGCCTTGTGGCAGGTGAGCCGGCAAGAGTTGGGCAAAAAAATTAAGGTATTT. Encoded protein: CALWQVSRQELGKKIKVF.

This clone was seen ten or more times. The protein TCRdb gives is from a much larger clone and does not agree with this DNA's translation at residue 11, likely a read error; the protein shown here comes from the DNA. No call exists for the J gene, whereas the V gene is TRGV9. This CDR3 spans 13 amino acids. Germline V gene data show CDR1 as GITISATS and CDR2 as ISYDGTV (reference sequence). Here the CDR3 DNA reads TGTGCCTTGTGGGAGGGAGATTATTATAAGAGACTCTTT. Protein: CALWEGDYYKRLF.

The chain recombines TRGV9 with TRGJP. Here the J gene came from matching the DNA to germline, since TCRdb omits it. J was trimmed by 3 bases and V by 12 bases; bases with no gene match: 17. The CDR3 totals 18 residues. From germline, CDR1 is GITISATS and CDR2 ISYDGTV (reference sequence). The CDR3 protein is CAGGEGGAQELGKKIKVF. CDR3 bases: TGTGCCGGGGGGGAGGGGGGGGCGCAAGAGTTGGGCAAAAAAATCAAGGTATTT.

The sample holds many counts of this clone. V and J are TRGV9 and TRGJP. With 11 bases clipped from V and 7 bases from J, the junction kept 11 bases outside the gene matches. The CDR3 totals 15 residues. The germline CDR1 and CDR2 sequences are GITISATS and ISYDGTV (reference sequence). In nucleotides, the CDR3 is TGTGCCTCAACCGATGGGGAGTTGGGCAAAAAAATCAAGGTATTT. As protein: CASTDGELGKKIKVF.

This clone was found many times. Translating this DNA gives a protein that differs at residue 15 from the TCRdb one, which belongs to a much larger clone; a read error is likely, and the protein shown is this translation. The V gene is given as TRGV9, and no J gene call is available. The CDR3 totals 17 residues. Germline V gene sequence: CDR1 GITISATS, CDR2 ISYDGTV (reference sequence). The CDR3 DNA reads as TGTGCCTTGTGGGAGCCTATACAAGAGTTGGGCAAAAAAATCAGGGTATTT. The encoded protein is CALWEPIQELGKKIRVF.

This clone showed up many times. The protein recorded in TCRdb matches a much larger clone and deviates from this DNA's translation at residue 4, suggesting a read error; the protein here is obtained by translating the DNA. For the CDR3, the DNA is TGTGCCACCCGGGACAGGAAGATTTATTATAAGAAACTCTTT. The encoded protein is CATRDRKIYYKKLF. The V call is TRGV3, the J call TRGJ1 or TRGJ2. The CDR3 has 14 residues. Germline V gene sequence: CDR1 VTNTFY, CDR2 YDVSTARD (reference sequence).

This clone has a handful of counts. The protein TCRdb lists belongs to a much larger clone and differs from this DNA's translation at residue 4, which points to a read error; the protein shown is made from the DNA. Here the CDR3 DNA reads TGTGCCACCCGGGATGGTTGGTTCAAGATATTT. The encoded protein is CATRDGWFKIF. The chain joins TRGV4 to TRGJP1. TCRdb gives no J gene; it was assigned here by matching the DNA to germline. Germline V gene lookup returns CDR1 EGSTGY and CDR2 YDSYTSSV. This CDR3 comprises 11 residues.

This clone occurred a few times. Translating this DNA gives a protein that differs at residue 12 from the TCRdb one, which belongs to a much larger clone; a read error is likely, and the protein shown is this translation. The chain uses TRGV9 and TRGJP. Because TCRdb records no J gene, it was assigned here through a match of the DNA to germline. CDR3 length: 17 residues. Germline V gene data show CDR1 as GITISATS and CDR2 as ISYDGTV (reference sequence). For the CDR3, the DNA is TGTGCCTTGTGGGAGGATGGTTTGGAGTTGGGCAGAAAAATCAAGGTATTT. It yields the protein CALWEDGLELGRKIKVF.

This clone was observed many times. A read error is possible here, since a much larger clone lies one base away. Other DNA sequences within the sample encode an identical CDR3. The chain employs TRGV3 and TRGJ1 or TRGJ2. Per the germline V gene, CDR1 is VTNTFY and CDR2 is YDVSTARD (reference sequence). The V and J ends lost 0 bases and 6 bases, in that order; junction bases with no gene match: 5. This CDR3 contains 13 residues. The CDR3 region has the DNA TGTGCCACCTGGGACAGGCGTGGTTATAAGAAACTCTTT. This gives the protein CATWDRRGYKKLF.

The table lists this clone with many counts. Given a far larger clone just one base away, this is likely a sequencing read error. This CDR3 is also generated by other DNA sequences in the sample. The chain carries TRGV9 and TRGJP. This CDR3 is 16 amino acids long. The germline gives CDR1 GITISATS, CDR2 ISYDGTV (reference sequence). CDR3 residues: CALWEVEELGKKIKVF. The DNA for the CDR3 is TGTGCCCTGTGGGAGGTAGAAGAGTTGGGCAAAAAAATCAAGGTATTT.

Remarks on this clone: TCRdb attributes to this sequence the protein of a much larger clone, which differs from the DNA translation at residue 11; a read error is likely, and the protein displayed is translated from the DNA. The J gene has no call, while the V gene is TRGV9. Germline V lookup: CDR1 GITISATS, CDR2 ISYDGTV (reference sequence). This CDR3 has 13 residues. The CDR3 bases are TGTGCCTTGTGGGAGGTGCTACGGTATAAGAGACTCTTT. Amino acid sequence: CALWEVLRYKRLF.

About this clone: A far larger clone is one base from this, pointing to a likely read error. The sample contains more than one DNA sequence encoding this CDR3. The V gene is TRGV9, the J gene TRGJP. Because TCRdb records no J gene, it was assigned here through a match of the DNA to germline. This CDR3 region has 17 residues. Germline V gene lookup returns CDR1 GITISATS and CDR2 ISYDGTV (reference sequence). The CDR3 protein is CALWDDVMELGKKIKVF. The CDR3 nucleotides read TGTGCCCTGTGGGACGATGTGATGGAGTTGGGCAAAAAAATCAAGGTATTT.

This clone was found a few times. TCRdb's protein for this DNA is that of a much larger clone and differs from the translation at residue 4, likely a read error; the protein shown is the DNA translation. V gene TRGV3 combines with J gene TRGJP2. The J gene comes from matching the DNA to germline here; TCRdb lacks it. Germline V CDR1 and CDR2: VTNTFY, YDVSTARD (reference sequence). This CDR3 has 15 residues. This CDR3 is CATRDRQGSDWIKTF. The CDR3 DNA sequence: TGTGCCACCAGGGACAGGCAGGGTAGTGATTGGATCAAGACGTTT.

A few counts support this clone. A far bigger clonotype differs at one base, so this is likely a read error. Other DNA sequences of this sample code for an identical CDR3. The chain has TRGV9 and TRGJP. Matching the DNA to germline supplied the J gene, which TCRdb does not give. This CDR3 is built from 17 residues. Germline lookup yields CDR1 GITISATS and CDR2 ISYDGTV (reference sequence). CDR3 loop: CALWDPAAELGKKIKVF. The CDR3, as DNA: TGTGCCTTGTGGGACCCCGCAGCAGAGTTAGGCAAAAAAATCAAGGTATTT.

A remark on this clone: The protein that TCRdb holds for this DNA derives from a much larger clone and differs from the translated DNA at residue 5, which likely indicates a read error; the protein shown here is translated from the DNA. For the CDR3, the DNA is TGTGCCACCTGGGGTGGGCACTTGAGGAAACTCTTT. Its translation: CATWGGHLRKLF. The chain combines TRGV4 with TRGJ1 or TRGJ2. TCRdb does not report a J gene; here it was assigned by matching the DNA to germline references. From germline, CDR1 is EGSTGY and CDR2 YDSYTSSV. This CDR3 region has 12 residues.